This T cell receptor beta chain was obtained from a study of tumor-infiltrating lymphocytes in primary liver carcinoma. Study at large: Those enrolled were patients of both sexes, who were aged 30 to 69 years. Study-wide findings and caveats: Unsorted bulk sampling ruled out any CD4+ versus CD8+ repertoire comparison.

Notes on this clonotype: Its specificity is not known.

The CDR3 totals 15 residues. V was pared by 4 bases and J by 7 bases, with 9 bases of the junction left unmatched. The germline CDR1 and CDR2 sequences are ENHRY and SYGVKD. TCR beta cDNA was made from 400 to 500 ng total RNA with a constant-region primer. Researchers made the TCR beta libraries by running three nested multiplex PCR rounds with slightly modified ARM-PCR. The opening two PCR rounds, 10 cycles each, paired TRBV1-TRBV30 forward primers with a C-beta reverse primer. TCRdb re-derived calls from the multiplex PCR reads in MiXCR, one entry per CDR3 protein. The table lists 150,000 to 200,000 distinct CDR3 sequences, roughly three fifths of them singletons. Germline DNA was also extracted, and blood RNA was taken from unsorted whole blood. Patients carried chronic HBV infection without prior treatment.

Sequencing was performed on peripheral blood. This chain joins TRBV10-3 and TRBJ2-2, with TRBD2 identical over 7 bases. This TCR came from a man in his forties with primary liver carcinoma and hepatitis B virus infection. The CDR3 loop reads CAISATSARDGELFF. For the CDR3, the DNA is TGTGCCATCAGTGCAACTAGCGCAAGGGACGGGGAGCTGTTTTTT.